What follows are 5 T cell receptor beta chains derived from one specimen sequenced in a study of T cell responses to AZD1222 COVID-19 vaccine. Profiled with immunoSEQ multiplex PCR; TCRdb holds only in-frame clones, not every one. The sample has 150,000 to 180,000 clones, roughly 90% seen once. The sequences come from peripheral blood, collected on day 0 of AZD1222 vaccination. These receptors were collected from an adult in good health.

V is TRBV6-5 and J is TRBJ1-2, with a weak D call TRBD1 (5 bases). The length of the CDR3 is 13 residues. Between the trimmed V and J ends, which lost 7 bases and 4 bases, there was a span of 13 bases. CDR1 and CDR2 (germline): MNHEY, SVGAGI. The CDR3 sequence: CASTQGESYGYTF. DNA of the CDR3: TGTGCCAGCACCCAAGGGGAGAGCTATGGCTACACCTTC.

The V call is TRBV7-9, the J call TRBJ2-7; D may correspond to TRBD1 or TRBD2 (5 bases each). V gave up 4 bases and J gave up 0 bases, with 16 bases separating them. Germline V gives CDR1 SEHNR, CDR2 FQNEAQ (reference sequence). The CDR3 is made up of 16 amino acids. The CDR3 nucleotides are TGTGCCAGCAGCTGGGACCAGGGCAGGGACTCCTACGAGCAGTACTTC. This translates into CASSWDQGRDSYEQYF. Based on the CDR3 plus reference TRBV7-9 and TRBJ2-7, the full variable domain is DTGVSQNPRHKITKRGQNVTFRCDPISEHNRLYWYRQTLGQGPEFLTYFQNEAQLEKSRLLSDRFSAERPKGSFSTLEIQRTEQGDSAMYLCASSWDQGRDSYEQYFGPGTRLTVT.

This chain joins TRBV7-3 and TRBJ2-1, with D maybe TRBD2 (6 bases). V lost 2 bases to trimming and J lost 7 bases, with 18 bases between them. There are 16 residues in the CDR3. Germline CDR1 and CDR2: SGHTA and FQGTGA. The CDR3 loop is CASSLAGTSPVNEQFF. CDR3 nucleotide sequence: TGTGCCAGCAGCTTAGCCGGGACTTCGCCCGTGAATGAGCAGTTCTTC.

In its sample, this clone was seen a few times. This sequence joins TRBV5-1 and TRBJ2-7, with 14 bases lining up with TRBD2. This CDR3 is built from 18 residues. Germline loops: CDR1 SGHRS, CDR2 YFSETQ. Trimming cost V 4 bases and J 1 base; bases outside gene matches: 10. The CDR3 DNA is TGCGCCAGCAGCCCGGGACTAGCGGGGGAGTATCGGTCCTACGAGCAGTACTTC. Encoded protein: CASSPGLAGEYRSYEQYF.

The chain carries TRBV7-8 and TRBJ1-1; D call uncertain. Germline CDR1 and CDR2: SGHVS and FQNEAQ. The V end was cut by 1 base, the J end by 1 base, with 10 bases between. CDR3 length: 15 residues. The CDR3 loop is CASSLVGSRNTEAFF. For the CDR3, the DNA is TGTGCCAGCAGCTTAGTTGGTTCGAGGAACACTGAAGCTTTCTTT.